This TCR beta chain is from a study of breast tumors, draining lymph nodes, adjacent tissues. The study's findings and limits: Tumor T cell lymph node origin was a supported hypothesis, not proven. Tumor TCR diversity was below lymph nodes but above nontumor tissue. The data were judged consistent with most tumor T cells coming from lymph node and expanding in tumor. Tumor and nontumor repertoires were significantly more similar in luminal-like than in basal-like breast cancer.

MiXCR was run by TCRdb on the multiplex PCR reads, yielding one entry per CDR3 protein. The sample carries roughly 260,000 distinct CDR3 sequences, about 30% recorded once. The table lists this clonotype with many counts. Its antigen is not known. Samples came from axillary lymph nodes draining the breast cancer. Germline V lookup: CDR1 KGHDR, CDR2 SFDVKD. Trimming took off 1 base at V and 8 bases at J, with 10 bases between the two ends. This CDR3 has 13 residues. The sequenced material came from axillary lymph node tissue. V gene TRBV24-1 combines with J gene TRBJ1-2; perhaps TRBD1 as D (5 bases). This TCR was recovered from a female donor with breast cancer. Some clones in this sample may be carry-over from other donors' samples. DNA of the CDR3: TGTGCCACCAGTGATTTTAGGGGCCTCGGCTACACCTTC. This translates into CATSDFRGLGYTF.